Below are 30 T cell receptor beta chains sequenced from a single sample in a study of technical replicates of blood from a handful of donors (dated by TCRdb to 2016 to 2017). Libraries were prepared through the immunoSEQ multiplex PCR assay. What TCRdb holds here is the immuneACCESS table cut down to in-frame rearrangements. Part of the clones is not present; checked against another copy, under half of the missing clones reflect an unresolved V gene, and the others are unexplained. Within this sample are tens of thousands of clones, with 90% to 95% of them counted one time only. The top ten clones comprise roughly 0.26% of the sample. The source material was T cells isolated from PBMCs. The receptors were gathered from a human donor in good health.

V gene TRBV4-1 combines with J gene TRBJ2-7, with 11 positions matching TRBD2. The CDR3 is 16 residues long. After removal of 4 bases from V and 5 bases from J, the junction contained 10 bases not matched to a gene. The germline gives CDR1 MGHRA, CDR2 YSYEKL. The CDR3 reads CASSPRASGRLNEQYF. Written as DNA, the CDR3 is TGCGCCAGCAGCCCCAGAGCTAGCGGGAGGCTCAACGAGCAGTACTTC.

V is TRBV5-6 and J is TRBJ2-1; 9 bases match TRBD2. The J segment lost 2 bases and the V segment lost 6 bases, leaving 6 bases of the junction unmatched. CDR1 is SGHDT and CDR2 is YYEEEE in the germline V gene. The CDR3 extends over 15 amino acids. The CDR3 region is CASINSGGAYNEQFF. The CDR3 DNA sequence: TGTGCCAGCATCAATAGCGGGGGCGCCTACAATGAGCAGTTCTTC.

V and J are TRBV4-1 and TRBJ2-3; 12 bases are a match to TRBD2. This CDR3 has 15 amino acids. V shed 4 bases and J 6 bases; nucleotides not matched to a gene: 5. Looked up from germline, CDR1 is MGHRA and CDR2 is YSYEKL. Written as DNA, the CDR3 is TGCGCCAGCAGCCCTAGCGGGGGGGCCGGGGATACGCAGTATTTT. Translating it yields CASSPSGGAGDTQYF.

This chain uses TRBV21-1 with TRBJ2-4; the table's TRBD1 call for D was not verified on the DNA. TRBV21-1 is described as a pseudogene. The CDR3 is 18 amino acids. CDR3 nucleotides: TGTGCCAGCAGCAAAGAGCGGGGGCCGGGACAGGGGAAAAACATTCAGTACTTC. Translating gives CASSKERGPGQGKNIQYF.

The genes are TRBV11-1 and TRBJ2-7, with 10 bases that match TRBD2. The V and J ends lost 5 bases and 2 bases, in that order; junction bases with no gene match: 12. The CDR3 length is 17 residues. Germline CDR1 is SGHAT and CDR2 is FQDESV (reference sequence). This CDR3 is CASSPFWTSGTTYEQYF. Written as DNA, the CDR3 is TGTGCCAGCAGCCCCTTTTGGACTAGCGGTACGACCTACGAGCAGTACTTC.

This clone was observed a single time. The J gene is TRBJ2-2, the V gene TRBV19; 10 bases are shared with TRBD2. The CDR3 sequence is 20 residues long. V lost 3 bases and J lost 0; bases outside the gene matches: 13. Looked up from germline, CDR1 is LNHDA and CDR2 is SQIVND (reference sequence). The CDR3 nucleotides are TGTGCCAGTAGTATGGATCGGACTAGCGGAGGCCTCGCGAACACCGGGGAGCTGTTTTTT. As protein: CASSMDRTSGGLANTGELFF.

This clone has just one count. V usage is TRBV6-5 and J usage is TRBJ2-1, with 9 bases that match TRBD1. Per germline, CDR1 MNHEY and CDR2 SVGAGI. J was trimmed by 2 bases and V by 7 bases; bases with no gene match: 6. The CDR3 is 15 amino acids. The CDR3 region is CASNTGTGPYNEQFF. The CDR3 bases are TGTGCCAGCAATACCGGGACAGGGCCCTACAATGAGCAGTTCTTC.

The rearrangement joins TRBV5-4 to TRBJ2-2, with 8 bases identical to TRBD1. Trimming at V came to 4 bases and at J to 5 bases, leaving 4 bases not matched to a gene. The V gene's germline CDR1 is SGHNT and CDR2 YYREEE (reference sequence). The CDR3 runs to 14 residues. The DNA for the CDR3 is TGTGCCAGCAGCCCCCGGACAGGGACCGGGGAGCTGTTTTTT. Translation gives CASSPRTGTGELFF.

This clone appeared a few times. This chain links TRBV6-1 with TRBJ2-1, with D possibly TRBD1 on 6 matching bases. The CDR3 contains 13 residues. CDR1 is MNHNS and CDR2 is SASEGT in the germline V gene. With 11 bases removed from V and 3 bases from J, the gap between germline ends came to 14 bases. CDR3 loop: CASGAGDYNEQFF. CDR3 DNA sequence: TGTGCCTCAGGGGCAGGGGACTACAATGAGCAGTTCTTC.

The rearrangement joins TRBV5-1 to TRBJ2-3, with 9 bases aligning to TRBD2. The junction had 5 bases not matched to a gene; V was cut back by 1 base and J by 8 bases. The CDR3 extends over 14 amino acids. Germline V CDR1 and CDR2: SGHRS, YFSETQ. The CDR3 sequence: CASSLPSGEATQYF. The CDR3 nucleotides read TGCGCCAGCAGCTTGCCTAGCGGGGAAGCTACGCAGTATTTT.

This clone turned up a few times. V usage is TRBV7-2 and J usage is TRBJ1-1, with TRBD1 matching over 7 bases. The CDR3 contains 13 residues. J was trimmed by 3 bases and V by 7 bases; bases with no gene match: 5. Germline CDR1 SGHTA, CDR2 FQGNSA. The CDR3 DNA reads as TGTGCCAGCAAAATGACAGGGCACACTGAAGCTTTCTTT. This translates into CASKMTGHTEAFF.

V usage is TRBV6-5 and J usage is TRBJ2-3; D perhaps matches TRBD2 (6 bases). The germline gives CDR1 MNHEY, CDR2 SVGAGI. The CDR3 covers 14 residues. Trimming shortened V by 11 bases and J by 0 bases, and 15 bases separated the two germline ends. Here the CDR3 DNA reads TGTGCCGTAAGTAAGGAGGGGAGCACAGATACGCAGTATTTT. It codes for CAVSKEGSTDTQYF.

The rearrangement uses TRBV10-3 and TRBJ2-2; TRBD1 matches at 11 bases. From germline, CDR1 is ENHRY and CDR2 SYGVKD. V lost 6 bases and J lost 6; bases outside the gene matches: 3. This CDR3 comprises 14 residues. CDR3 amino acids: CAIRPGQGAGELFF. As DNA, the CDR3 is TGTGCCATCAGGCCGGGACAGGGGGCCGGGGAGCTGTTTTTT.

The gene calls are TRBV5-1 and TRBJ2-1, with D perhaps matching TRBD2 (7 bases). Germline V CDR1 and CDR2: SGHRS, YFSETQ. This CDR3 contains 16 residues. Trimming shortened V by 4 bases and J by 5 bases, and 19 bases separated the two germline ends. CDR3 residues: CASSLVGGQLDNEQFF. The CDR3 DNA reads as TGCGCCAGCAGCCTGGTCGGGGGGCAGCTTGACAATGAGCAGTTCTTC.

This clone was detected a few times. This chain connects TRBV2 to TRBJ1-5; maybe TRBD1 (5 bases). Trimming removed 6 bases from V and 1 base from J, with 7 bases in between. Germline V gives CDR1 SNHLY, CDR2 FYNNEI. The CDR3 consists of 13 residues. The DNA of the CDR3 is TGTGCCAGCAGCCAGGGCAGCAATCAGCCCCAGCATTTT. Translated: CASSQGSNQPQHF.

The genes are TRBV5-1 and TRBJ2-1; no definite D call. V dropped 1 base and J dropped 0 bases, with 5 bases sitting between them. The CDR3 has 14 residues. Germline V gene lookup returns CDR1 SGHRS and CDR2 YFSETQ. The chain's CDR3 is CASSLISSYNEQFF. The CDR3 DNA reads as TGCGCCAGCAGCTTGATTAGCTCCTACAATGAGCAGTTCTTC.

The chain joins TRBV19 to TRBJ1-2; weak D call: TRBD1 (6 bases). Trimming took off 3 bases at V and 5 bases at J, with 13 bases between the two ends. The germline gives CDR1 LNHDA, CDR2 SQIVND (reference sequence). This CDR3 has 14 amino acids. The CDR3 bases are TGTGCCAGTAGTATCGCGGGGGGCGCTTATGGCTACACCTTC. Protein product: CASSIAGGAYGYTF.

CDR3 amino acids: CAITSPGVGEKLFF. The CDR3 region has the DNA TGTGCCATCACGTCTCCGGGAGTAGGTGAAAAACTGTTTTTT. This chain connects TRBV10-3 to TRBJ1-4; D is uncertain. Germline V gives CDR1 ENHRY, CDR2 SYGVKD. V dropped 7 bases and J dropped 7 bases, with 16 bases sitting between them. CDR3 length: 14 residues.

The chain couples TRBV4-1 to TRBJ2-5, with 7 positions matching TRBD2. Trimming cost V 0 bases and J 2 bases; bases outside gene matches: 6. Germline CDR1 MGHRA, CDR2 YSYEKL. The CDR3 has 16 amino acids. CDR3 sequence reads: CASSQDSGTTQETQYF. For the CDR3, the DNA is TGCGCCAGCAGCCAAGACTCCGGGACTACACAAGAGACCCAGTACTTC.

The rearrangement uses TRBV5-6 and TRBJ2-1; 8 positions match TRBD1. Germline CDR1 SGHDT, CDR2 YYEEEE. V was clipped by 2 bases and J by 7 bases; unmatched bases: 5. The length of the CDR3 is 14 residues. The CDR3 coding sequence is TGTGCCAGCAGCTTTCAGGGGGCGTCGAATGAGCAGTTCTTC. It translates to CASSFQGASNEQFF. Complete variable domain (other parts from reference TRBV5-6 and TRBJ2-1): DAGVTQSPTHLIKTRGQQVTLRCSPKSGHDTVSWYQQALGQGPQFIFQYYEEEERQRGNFPDRFSGHQFPNYSSELNVNALLLGDSALYLCASSFQGASNEQFFGPGTRLTVL.

The V call is TRBV7-8, the J call TRBJ2-1; TRBD2 matches 10 bases. The CDR3 is made up of 18 amino acids. V lost 1 base to trimming and J lost 9 bases; unmatched junction nucleotides: 15. Germline CDR1 SGHVS, CDR2 FQNEAQ. The CDR3 DNA reads as TGTGCCAGCAGCTTAGGGTTTTACTTAGCGGGGGGAAGGGGTGAGCAGTTCTTC. Residues: CASSLGFYLAGGRGEQFF.

The genes are TRBV10-3 and TRBJ1-2, with D unresolved. V was pared by 0 bases and J by 3 bases, with 5 bases between. Germline CDR1 is ENHRY and CDR2 is SYGVKD. CDR3 size: 13 residues. As DNA, the CDR3 is TGTGCCATCAGTGAGTCTCGGGACTATGGCTACACCTTC. This sequence encodes CAISESRDYGYTF.

J is TRBJ2-7 and V is TRBV10-2, with D possibly being TRBD2 (5 bases). The germline gives CDR1 WSHSY, CDR2 SAAADI. The CDR3 loop spans 14 amino acids. The V and J ends lost 3 bases and 3 bases respectively, with 12 bases between them. The CDR3 sequence is CASSENSAIYEQYF. In DNA form, the CDR3 reads TGCGCCAGCAGTGAAAATAGCGCTATCTACGAGCAGTACTTC.

J is TRBJ2-3 and V is TRBV19; 12 bases are a match to TRBD2. CDR1 is LNHDA and CDR2 is SQIVND in the germline V gene (reference sequence). This CDR3 is built from 17 residues. V lost 7 bases and J lost 8; bases outside the gene matches: 16. DNA for the CDR3: TGTGCCAGTAACCCCTCCCTACTAGCGGGGGGCGTAAGTACGCAGTATTTT. Translating gives CASNPSLLAGGVSTQYF.

Only one count was recorded for this clone. This sequence joins TRBV5-1 and TRBJ2-1; 7 bases fit TRBD2. The germline V gene has CDR1 SGHRS and CDR2 YFSETQ. V shed 3 bases, J shed 6 bases, and the junction held 12 bases outside the gene matches. The CDR3 consists of 16 residues. DNA for the CDR3: TGCGCCAGCAGCTGGGACTATGCGGGAGTAAGCAATGAGCAGTTCTTC. This gives the protein CASSWDYAGVSNEQFF.

The chain recombines TRBV5-1 with TRBJ2-1, with TRBD1 identical over 8 bases. Germline V CDR1 and CDR2: SGHRS, YFSETQ. V lost 8 bases and J lost 5; bases outside the gene matches: 6. This CDR3 contains 13 residues. The CDR3 spells CASGTGGNNEQFF. CDR3 bases: TGCGCCAGTGGGACAGGCGGGAACAATGAGCAGTTCTTC.

V and J are TRBV11-2 and TRBJ1-6, with TRBD1 matching over 7 bases. Trimming cost V 2 bases and J 11 bases; bases outside gene matches: 9. Germline V gene lookup returns CDR1 SGHAT and CDR2 FQNNGV. The CDR3 covers 15 residues. This CDR3 reads CASSLTRDSSPPLHF. The CDR3 DNA reads as TGTGCCAGCAGCTTAACCCGGGACAGTAGTCCACCCCTCCACTTT.

This chain uses TRBV6-6 with TRBJ1-2, with no clear D. Germline CDR1 MNHNY, CDR2 SVGAGI (reference sequence). Trimming cost V 2 bases and J 2 bases, with 6 bases left between them. CDR3 size: 13 residues. The CDR3 bases are TGTGCCAGCAGTTACACCGAGAACTATGGCTACACCTTC. Translation gives CASSYTENYGYTF.

The V gene is TRBV7-9, the J gene TRBJ2-3; tentatively, D is TRBD2 (7 bases). Trimming removed 11 bases at V and 6 bases at J, with 21 bases between. The CDR3 extends over 14 amino acids. The germline gives CDR1 SEHNR, CDR2 FQNEAQ (reference sequence). CDR3 in DNA: TGTGCCTCTATTGGGGGGGCCCTAGGGGATACGCAGTATTTT. Protein sequence: CASIGGALGDTQYF.

This chain uses TRBV4-1 with TRBJ2-6; 7 bases fit TRBD2. Trimming removed 1 base from V and 4 bases from J; junction bases left unmatched: 10. Germline V gene sequence: CDR1 MGHRA, CDR2 YSYEKL. The CDR3 extends over 18 amino acids. The CDR3 DNA reads as TGCGCCAGCAGCCAAGTTCCCCGCGGGGGATACGGGGCCAACGTCCTGACTTTC. Translation gives CASSQVPRGGYGANVLTF.